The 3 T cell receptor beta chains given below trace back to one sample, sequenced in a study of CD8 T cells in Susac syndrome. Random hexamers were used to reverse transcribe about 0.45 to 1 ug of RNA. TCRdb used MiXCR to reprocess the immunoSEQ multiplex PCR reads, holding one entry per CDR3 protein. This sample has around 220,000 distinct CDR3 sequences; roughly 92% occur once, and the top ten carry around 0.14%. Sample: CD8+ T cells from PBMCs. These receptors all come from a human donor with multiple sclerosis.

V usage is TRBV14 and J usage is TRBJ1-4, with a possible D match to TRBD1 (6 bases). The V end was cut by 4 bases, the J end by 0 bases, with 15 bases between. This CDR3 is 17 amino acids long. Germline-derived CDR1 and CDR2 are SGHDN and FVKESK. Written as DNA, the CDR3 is TGTGCCAGCAGCCGATTTTCAGGGGAAGCAACTAATGAAAAACTGTTTTTT. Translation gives CASSRFSGEATNEKLFF.

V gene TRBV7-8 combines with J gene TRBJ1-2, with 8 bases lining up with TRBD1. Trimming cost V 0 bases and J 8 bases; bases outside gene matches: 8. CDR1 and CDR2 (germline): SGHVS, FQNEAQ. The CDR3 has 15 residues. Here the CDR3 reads CASSLAPAGGMGYTF. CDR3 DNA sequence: TGTGCCAGCAGCTTAGCCCCCGCAGGGGGCATGGGCTACACCTTC.

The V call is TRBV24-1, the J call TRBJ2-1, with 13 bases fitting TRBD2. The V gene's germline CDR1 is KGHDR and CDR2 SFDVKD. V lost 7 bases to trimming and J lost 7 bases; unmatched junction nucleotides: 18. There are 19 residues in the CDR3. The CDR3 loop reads CATSPAGSTLAGGNNEQFF. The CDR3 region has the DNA TGTGCCACCAGCCCAGCAGGCTCAACACTAGCGGGAGGGAATAATGAGCAGTTCTTC.